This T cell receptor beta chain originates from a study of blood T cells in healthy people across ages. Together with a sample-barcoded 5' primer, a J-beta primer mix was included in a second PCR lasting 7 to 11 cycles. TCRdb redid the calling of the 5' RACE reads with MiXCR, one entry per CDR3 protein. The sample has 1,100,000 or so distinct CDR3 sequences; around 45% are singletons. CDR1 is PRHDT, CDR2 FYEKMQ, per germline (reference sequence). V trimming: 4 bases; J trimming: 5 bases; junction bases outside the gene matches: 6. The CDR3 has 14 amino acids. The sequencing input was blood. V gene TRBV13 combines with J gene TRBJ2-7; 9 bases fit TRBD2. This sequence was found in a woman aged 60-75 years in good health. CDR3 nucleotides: TGTGCCAGCAGCTCGCGGGAGGGAGTTCACGAGCAGTACTTC. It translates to CASSSREGVHEQYF. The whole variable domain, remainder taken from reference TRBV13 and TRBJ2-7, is AAGVIQSPRHLIKEKRETATLKCYPIPRHDTVYWYQQGPGQDPQFLISFYEKMQSDKGSIPDRFSAQQFSDYHSELNMSSLELGDSALYFCASSSREGVHEQYFGPGTRLTVT.